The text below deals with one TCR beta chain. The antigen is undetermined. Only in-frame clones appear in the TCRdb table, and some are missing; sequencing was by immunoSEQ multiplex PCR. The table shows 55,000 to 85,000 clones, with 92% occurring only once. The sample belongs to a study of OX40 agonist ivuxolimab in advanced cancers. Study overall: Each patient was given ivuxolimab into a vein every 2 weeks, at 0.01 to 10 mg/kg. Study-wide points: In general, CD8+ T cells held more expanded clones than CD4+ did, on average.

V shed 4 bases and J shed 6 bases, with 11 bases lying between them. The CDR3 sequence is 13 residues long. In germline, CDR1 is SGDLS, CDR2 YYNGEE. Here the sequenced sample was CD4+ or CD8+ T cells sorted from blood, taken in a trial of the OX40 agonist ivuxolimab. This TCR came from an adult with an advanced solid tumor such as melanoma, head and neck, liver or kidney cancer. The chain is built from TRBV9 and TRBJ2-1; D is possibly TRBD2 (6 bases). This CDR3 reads CASSLGDFNEQFF. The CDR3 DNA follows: TGTGCCAGCAGCCTGGGGGACTTCAATGAGCAGTTCTTC.